This T cell receptor beta chain was identified during a study of blood T cell repertoires in COVID-19. About the research overall: In each case, the material was cDNA or gDNA derived from T cells, B-cell-depleted T cells, or PBMCs.

Germline V gene sequence: CDR1 SGHTA, CDR2 FQGNSA. Deletions cut 0 bases from V and 4 bases from J, with 9 bases between. The CDR3 loop spans 14 amino acids. Generated by immunoSEQ multiplex PCR, the TCRdb table keeps only in-frame clones and is missing some. The sample carries about 160,000 clones, approximately 86% recorded once. The genes are TRBV7-2 and TRBJ1-2; possible D gene TRBD1, 5 bases. This receptor was identified in a man aged 65 to 79 with acute or convalescent COVID-19. The sequencing sample was made of peripheral blood. CDR3 DNA: TGTGCCAGCAGCTTAGCCAGGGAGGCCTATGGCTACACCTTC. This sequence encodes CASSLAREAYGYTF.